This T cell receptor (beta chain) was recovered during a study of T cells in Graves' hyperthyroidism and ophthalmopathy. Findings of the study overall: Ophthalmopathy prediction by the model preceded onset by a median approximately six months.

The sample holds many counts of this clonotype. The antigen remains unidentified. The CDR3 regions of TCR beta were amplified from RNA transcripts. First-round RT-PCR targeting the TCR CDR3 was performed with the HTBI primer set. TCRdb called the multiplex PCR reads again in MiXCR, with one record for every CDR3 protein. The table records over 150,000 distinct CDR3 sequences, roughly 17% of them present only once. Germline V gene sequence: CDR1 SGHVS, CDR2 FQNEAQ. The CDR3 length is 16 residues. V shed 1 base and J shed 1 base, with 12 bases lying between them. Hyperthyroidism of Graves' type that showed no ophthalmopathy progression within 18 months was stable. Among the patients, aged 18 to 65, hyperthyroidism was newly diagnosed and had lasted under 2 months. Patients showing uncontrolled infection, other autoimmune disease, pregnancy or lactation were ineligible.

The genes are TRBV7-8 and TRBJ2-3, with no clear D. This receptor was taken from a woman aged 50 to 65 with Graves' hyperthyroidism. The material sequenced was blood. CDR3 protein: CASSLGPALGTDTQYF. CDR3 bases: TGTGCCAGCAGCTTAGGGCCAGCTTTGGGCACAGATACGCAGTATTTT.